This T cell receptor beta chain was sequenced during a study of early T cells in non-severe SARS-CoV-2 infection. Via MiXCR, TCRdb re-called the 5' RACE reads, giving one row per CDR3 protein. This table has some 46,000 distinct CDR3 sequences, about 6% appearing once. This CDR3 spans 14 amino acids. The ends were cut back, 1 base at V and 2 bases at J, with 7 bases in the middle. The germline gives CDR1 SGHAT, CDR2 FQNNGV. This clonotype has ten or more counts. The source was whole blood, collected at baseline. The receptor was derived from an adult who was a healthcare worker with PCR-confirmed SARS-CoV-2 infection or an uninfected control (not recorded which). The rearrangement links TRBV11-2 to TRBJ2-3; D call uncertain. CDR3 bases: TGTGCCAGCAGCTTAGGTGCGATCACAGATACGCAGTATTTT. Translated: CASSLGAITDTQYF.